A selection of T cell receptor beta chains follows, all from one sample in a study of technical replicates of blood from several donors. Profiling relied on immunoSEQ multiplex PCR, and the TCRdb table lists in-frame clones only, not all of them. Counted here are about 60,000 clones, about 83% occurring once; the ten biggest clones make up under 6.5%. Source material: PBMCs. The receptors were sampled from a human donor in good health. Some clones in this sample may be carry-over from other donors' samples. CDR3s include the opening cysteine and the closing phenylalanine or tryptophan. The D gene is left open where the match is weak. Rows give clone size only sometimes, using once, few, many, or a class for an expanded clone.

clone size | D gene | J gene | V gene | CDR3 protein | CDR3 DNA
once | NA | TRBJ2-4 | TRBV5-1 | CASSLVGVSDIQYF | TGCGCCAGCAGCTTGGTTGGTGTTTCAGACATTCAGTACTTC
NA | NA | TRBJ2-5 | TRBV14 | CASSLGIAQETQYF | TGTGCCAGCAGCCTCGGGATCGCACAAGAGACCCAGTACTTC
NA | NA | TRBJ2-5 | TRBV5-6 | CASSIRDIQETQYF | TGTGCCAGCAGCATACGGGACATCCAAGAGACCCAGTACTTC
NA | NA | TRBJ1-5 | TRBV5-4 | CASTTPRSQGCANQPQHF | TGTGCCAGCACTACACCTAGGTCTCAAGGATGTGCTAATCAGCCCCAGCATTTT
NA | TRBD2 | TRBJ2-1 | TRBV7-3 | CASSSTSGGYNEQFF | TGTGCCAGCAGCTCCACTAGCGGGGGCTACAATGAGCAGTTCTTC
NA | NA | TRBJ2-1 | TRBV30 | CAADGVSSSYNEQFF | TGTGCCGCCGACGGGGTTTCGAGCTCCTACAATGAGCAGTTCTTC
NA | TRBD1 | TRBJ1-4 | TRBV11-2 | CASSKRQGSTNEKLFF | TGTGCCAGCAGCAAAAGACAGGGGTCGACTAATGAAAAACTGTTTTTT
NA | NA | TRBJ1-5 | TRBV21-1 | CASSTRTGGYQPQHF | TGTGCCAGCAGCACCAGGACAGGGGGTTATCAGCCCCAGCATTTT
NA | NA | TRBJ1-4 | TRBV7-6 | CASSLEQSNEKLFF | TGTGCCAGCAGCTTAGAACAGTCTAATGAAAAACTGTTTTTT
NA | NA | TRBJ1-5 | TRBV30 | CAWSSRGQPQHF | TGTGCCTGGAGCTCCAGGGGTCAGCCCCAGCATTTT
NA | NA | TRBJ1-1 | TRBV9 | CASSVEANTEAFF | TGTGCCAGCAGCGTAGAAGCGAACACTGAAGCTTTCTTT
NA | TRBD1 | TRBJ1-3 | TRBV11-2 | CASSPRQGEGGHTIYF | TGTGCCAGCAGCCCCCGACAGGGAGAAGGGGGGCACACCATATATTTT
few | TRBD1 | TRBJ1-1 | TRBV6-6 | CASSSADRRAFF | TGTGCCAGCAGTTCCGCGGACAGGCGAGCTTTCTTT
NA | NA | TRBJ2-1 | TRBV19 | CASSQQTSLGLLRYNEQFF | TGTGCCAGTAGCCAACAAACGAGTCTAGGTTTGCTACGATACAATGAGCAGTTCTTC
NA | TRBD1 | TRBJ1-5 | TRBV28 | CASNGQGENQPQHF | TGTGCCAGCAACGGACAGGGGGAGAATCAGCCCCAGCATTTT
NA | NA | TRBJ2-7 | TRBV7-9 | CASSQAVVGEQYF | TGTGCCAGCAGCCAGGCCGTCGTTGGCGAGCAGTACTTC
NA | TRBD1 | TRBJ1-1 | TRBV7-2 | CASSVGTGGTNTEAFF | TGTGCCAGCAGCGTCGGGACAGGGGGGACGAACACTGAAGCTTTCTTT
NA | TRBD1 | TRBJ1-6 | TRBV9 | CASSVGSGGNSPLHF | TGTGCCAGCAGCGTAGGATCAGGGGGCAATTCACCCCTCCACTTT
NA | NA | TRBJ1-1 | TRBV6-1 | CASSRQDLNTEAFF | TGTGCCAGCAGTCGACAGGATTTGAACACTGAAGCTTTCTTT
NA | NA | TRBJ1-2 | TRBV30 | CAWSRVGYGYTF | TGTGCCTGGAGCAGGGTGGGCTATGGCTACACCTTC
once | TRBD2 | TRBJ2-7 | TRBV14 | CASSRGGYEQYF | TGTGCCAGCAGCCGCGGGGGTTACGAGCAGTACTTC
few | NA | TRBJ1-1 | TRBV29-1 | CSVGQRSMNTEAFF | TGCAGCGTTGGTCAGAGGTCAATGAACACTGAAGCTTTCTTT
NA | TRBD2 | TRBJ2-3 | TRBV27 | CASSPLAGGHTDTQYF | TGTGCCAGCAGTCCCCTAGCGGGGGGGCACACAGATACGCAGTATTTT
NA | NA | TRBJ1-1 | TRBV4-3 | CASSQYPHTEAFF | TGCGCCAGCAGCCAGTATCCTCACACTGAAGCTTTCTTT
NA | TRBD1 | TRBJ1-5 | TRBV6-5 | CASSPGQGSNQPQHF | TGTGCCAGCAGTCCGGGACAGGGGAGCAATCAGCCCCAGCATTTT
once | NA | TRBJ2-7 | TRBV6-1 | CASSETKQYF | TGTGCCAGCAGTGAAACTAAGCAGTACTTC
NA | NA | TRBJ2-1 | TRBV11-1 | CASSQDSNSYNEQFF | TGTGCCAGCAGCCAAGATTCTAACTCCTACAATGAGCAGTTCTTC
NA | NA | TRBJ2-5 | TRBV5-1 | CASSLVGAEETQYF | TGCGCCAGCAGCTTGGTGGGGGCGGAAGAGACCCAGTACTTC
NA | NA | TRBJ2-2 | TRBV5-1 | CASSLNRERTGELFF | TGCGCCAGCAGCTTGAACAGGGAACGCACCGGGGAGCTGTTTTTT
NA | NA | TRBJ2-2 | TRBV4-2 | CASSQDEVANTGELFF | TGTGCCAGCAGCCAAGATGAGGTGGCGAACACCGGGGAGCTGTTTTTT
NA | NA | TRBJ2-7 | TRBV5-5 | CASSLEWSLSGEQYF | TGTGCCAGCAGCTTGGAGTGGTCCCTCTCAGGGGAGCAGTACTTC
NA | NA | TRBJ1-1 | TRBV30 | CAWRGRAEAFF | TGTGCCTGGAGGGGTCGGGCTGAAGCTTTCTTT
NA | TRBD1 | TRBJ1-5 | TRBV10-3 | CAISERGTDRGSNQPQHF | TGTGCCATCAGTGAGAGGGGAACAGACAGGGGGAGCAATCAGCCCCAGCATTTT
NA | NA | TRBJ1-1 | TRBV7-6 | CASSSGRVLTEAFF | TGTGCCAGCAGCTCCGGCAGGGTGCTCACTGAAGCTTTCTTT
NA | TRBD1 | TRBJ1-5 | TRBV5-1 | CASSPDRAQPQHF | TGCGCCAGCAGCCCAGACAGGGCACAGCCCCAGCATTTT
NA | NA | TRBJ2-3 | TRBV27 | CASRRPTGTKDTQYF | TGTGCCAGCCGAAGACCGACAGGAACCAAGGATACGCAGTATTTT
NA | TRBD1 | TRBJ2-7 | TRBV19 | CASKGGQGVGEQYF | TGTGCCAGCAAGGGGGGACAGGGAGTCGGGGAGCAGTACTTC
NA | NA | TRBJ1-4 | TRBV7-2 | CASSFRESGEKLFF | TGTGCCAGCAGCTTCAGGGAATCCGGTGAAAAACTGTTTTTT
NA | NA | TRBJ2-7 | TRBV4-1 | CASSQLPGYYEQYF | TGCGCCAGCAGCCAACTCCCAGGGTATTACGAGCAGTACTTC
few | NA | TRBJ1-2 | TRBV6-5 | CASSQQGPRYGYTF | TGTGCCAGCAGCCAACAGGGTCCGAGATATGGCTACACCTTC
once | TRBD1 | TRBJ1-1 | TRBV6-6 | CASSYLRTGRATEAFF | TGTGCCAGCAGTTACCTCAGGACAGGGAGAGCCACTGAAGCTTTCTTT
NA | NA | TRBJ2-1 | TRBV29-1 | CSVGNRATLTNEQFF | TGCAGCGTTGGGAACAGGGCTACCCTGACCAATGAGCAGTTCTTC
NA | NA | TRBJ1-1 | TRBV19 | CASSGQPNTEAFF | TGTGCCAGTAGCGGACAGCCGAACACTGAAGCTTTCTTT
NA | TRBD2 | TRBJ2-7 | TRBV13 | CASSPAGGQGLVDEQYF | TGTGCCAGCAGCCCGGCGGGGGGGCAGGGGCTGGTCGATGAGCAGTACTTC
NA | NA | TRBJ2-3 | TRBV6-6 | CASSTHSDTQYF | TGTGCCAGCAGTACTCACTCAGATACGCAGTATTTT
once | NA | TRBJ2-5 | TRBV7-2 | CASSDNQETQYF | TGTGCCAGCAGCGACAATCAAGAGACCCAGTACTTC
NA | NA | TRBJ2-3 | TRBV7-9 | CASSPRAGASTDTQYF | TGTGCCAGCAGCCCCCGGGCGGGGGCGAGCACAGATACGCAGTATTTT
NA | TRBD2 | TRBJ2-3 | TRBV4-2 | CASSQDVMRGNTDTQYF | TGTGCCAGCAGCCAAGATGTAATGCGGGGGAACACAGATACGCAGTATTTT
NA | NA | TRBJ1-1 | TRBV1 | CTSSHYREGTEAFF | TGCACCAGCAGCCATTACAGGGAGGGCACTGAAGCTTTCTTT
NA | TRBD1 | TRBJ2-3 | TRBV4-1 | CASRTRAGGSPSTDTQYF | TGCGCCAGCAGGACCCGGGCAGGGGGCTCACCTAGCACAGATACGCAGTATTTT
few | TRBD1 | TRBJ1-2 | TRBV5-5 | CASSSGGGYTF | TGTGCCAGCAGCTCAGGGGGCGGCTACACCTTC
NA | NA | TRBJ1-4 | TRBV4-2 | CASSQPGGTNEKLFF | TGTGCCAGCAGCCAACCCGGGGGAACTAATGAAAAACTGTTTTTT